This T cell receptor beta chain was captured by sequencing in a study of blood T cell repertoires in COVID-19. At the level of the study: Acute and convalescent COVID-19 samples came from the United States, Italy and Spain. PBMCs, B-cell-depleted T cells, or T cells provided the cDNA or gDNA that made up the material.

Per the original data handling: Quantification of nucleated cells was approximated via reference gene primer amplification. Repertoires were generated with immunoSEQ multiplex PCR, while TCRdb's copy carries only in-frame clones and drops some. From that table come the V and J calls and clone size; the DNA was used to work out D and trimming. Seen here are 55,000 to 90,000 clones, roughly 91% observed once, and the top ten hold 1.3% to 1.5%. Trimming took 0 bases from V and 1 from J, leaving 9 bases between them. The CDR3 extends over 15 amino acids. Per the germline V gene, CDR1 is SGHVS and CDR2 is FNYEAQ.

The chain carries TRBV7-6 and TRBJ1-1, with D possibly matching TRBD1 (5 bases). The specimen was peripheral blood. The TCR originated in a human donor in a cohort sampled during active COVID-19. CDR3 in amino acids: CASSLARQGNTEAFF. The CDR3 DNA reads TGTGCCAGCAGCTTAGCGCGGCAGGGGAACACTGAAGCTTTCTTT.